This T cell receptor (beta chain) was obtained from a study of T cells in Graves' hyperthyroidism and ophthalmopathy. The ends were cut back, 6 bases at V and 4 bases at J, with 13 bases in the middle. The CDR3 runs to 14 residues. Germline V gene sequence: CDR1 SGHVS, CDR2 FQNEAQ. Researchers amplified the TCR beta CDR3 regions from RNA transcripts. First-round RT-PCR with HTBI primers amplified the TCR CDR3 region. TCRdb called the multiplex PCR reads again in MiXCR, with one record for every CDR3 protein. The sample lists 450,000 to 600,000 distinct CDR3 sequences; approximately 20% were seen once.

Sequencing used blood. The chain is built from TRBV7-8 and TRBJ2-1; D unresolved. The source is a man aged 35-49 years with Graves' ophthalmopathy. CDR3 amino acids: CASSSGVLYNEQFF. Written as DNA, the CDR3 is TGTGCCAGCAGTTCGGGCGTCCTATACAATGAGCAGTTCTTC.